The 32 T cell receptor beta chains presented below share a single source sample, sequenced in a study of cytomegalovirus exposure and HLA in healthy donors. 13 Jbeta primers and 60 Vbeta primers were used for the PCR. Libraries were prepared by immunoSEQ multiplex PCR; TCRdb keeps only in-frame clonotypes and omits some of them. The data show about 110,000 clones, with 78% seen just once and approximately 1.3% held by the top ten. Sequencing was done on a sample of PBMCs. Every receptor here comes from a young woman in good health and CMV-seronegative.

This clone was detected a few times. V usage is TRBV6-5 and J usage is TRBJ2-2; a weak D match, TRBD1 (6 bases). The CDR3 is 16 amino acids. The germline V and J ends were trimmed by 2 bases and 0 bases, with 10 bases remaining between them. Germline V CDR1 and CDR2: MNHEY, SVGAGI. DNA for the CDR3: TGTGCCAGCAGTTACAACAGGGCGGCGAACACCGGGGAGCTGTTTTTT. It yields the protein CASSYNRAANTGELFF.

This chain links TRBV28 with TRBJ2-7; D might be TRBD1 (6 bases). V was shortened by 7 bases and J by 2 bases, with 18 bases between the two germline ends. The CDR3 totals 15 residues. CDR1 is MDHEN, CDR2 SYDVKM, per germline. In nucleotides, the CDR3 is TGTGCCAGCACCCTATGGGGCAGGGGTACCTACGAGCAGTACTTC. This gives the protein CASTLWGRGTYEQYF.

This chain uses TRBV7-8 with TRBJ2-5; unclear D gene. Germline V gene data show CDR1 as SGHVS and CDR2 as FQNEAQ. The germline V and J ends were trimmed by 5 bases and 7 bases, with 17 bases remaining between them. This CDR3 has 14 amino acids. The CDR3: CASSNTRILGTQYF. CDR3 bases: TGTGCCAGCAGCAACACCAGGATTTTAGGGACCCAGTACTTC. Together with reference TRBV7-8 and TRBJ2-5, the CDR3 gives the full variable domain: GAGVSQSPRYKVAKRGQDVALRCDPISGHVSLFWYQQALGQGPEFLTYFQNEAQLDKSGLPSDRFFAERPEGSVSTLKIQRTQQEDSAVYLCASSNTRILGTQYFGPGTRLLVL.

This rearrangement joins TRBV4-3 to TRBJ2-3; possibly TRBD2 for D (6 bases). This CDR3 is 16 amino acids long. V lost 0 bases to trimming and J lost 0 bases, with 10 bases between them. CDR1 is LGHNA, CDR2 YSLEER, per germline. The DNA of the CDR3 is TGCGCCAGCAGCCAAGATGTGCTAGCGAGCACAGATACGCAGTATTTT. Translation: CASSQDVLASTDTQYF.

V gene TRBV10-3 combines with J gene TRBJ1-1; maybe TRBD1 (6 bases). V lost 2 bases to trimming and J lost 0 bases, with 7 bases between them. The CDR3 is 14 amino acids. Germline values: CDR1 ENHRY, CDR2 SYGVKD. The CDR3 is CAISEGQMNTEAFF. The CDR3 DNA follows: TGTGCCATCAGTGAGGGACAGATGAACACTGAAGCTTTCTTT.

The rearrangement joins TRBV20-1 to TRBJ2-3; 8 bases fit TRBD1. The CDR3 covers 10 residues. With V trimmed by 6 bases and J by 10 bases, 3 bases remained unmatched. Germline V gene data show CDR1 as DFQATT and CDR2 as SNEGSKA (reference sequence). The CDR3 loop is CSAGQVAQYF. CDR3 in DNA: TGCAGTGCGGGACAGGTCGCGCAGTATTTT.

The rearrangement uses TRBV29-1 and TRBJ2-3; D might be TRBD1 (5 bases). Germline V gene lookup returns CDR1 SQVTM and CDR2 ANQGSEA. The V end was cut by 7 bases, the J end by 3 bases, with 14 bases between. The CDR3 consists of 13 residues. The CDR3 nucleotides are TGCAGCGCCGACACAGGAATTACAGATACGCAGTATTTT. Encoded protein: CSADTGITDTQYF.

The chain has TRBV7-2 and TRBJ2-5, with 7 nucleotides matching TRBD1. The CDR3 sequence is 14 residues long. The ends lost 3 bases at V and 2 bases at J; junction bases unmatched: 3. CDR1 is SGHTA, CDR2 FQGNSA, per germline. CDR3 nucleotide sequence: TGTGCCAGCAGCTTTACGGGACAGCAAGAGACCCAGTACTTC. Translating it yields CASSFTGQQETQYF. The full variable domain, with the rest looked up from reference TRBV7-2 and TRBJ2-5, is GAGVSQSPSNKVTEKGKDVELRCDPISGHTALYWYRQSLGQGLEFLIYFQGNSAPDKSGLPSDRFSAERTGGSVSTLTIQRTQQEDSAVYLCASSFTGQQETQYFGPGTRLLVL.

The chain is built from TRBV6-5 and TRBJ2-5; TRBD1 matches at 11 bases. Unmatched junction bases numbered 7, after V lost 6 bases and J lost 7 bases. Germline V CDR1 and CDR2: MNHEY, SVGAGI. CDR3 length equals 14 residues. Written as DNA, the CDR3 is TGTGCCAGCAGGGGCGGGACAGGGGGGGGGACCCAGTACTTC. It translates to CASRGGTGGGTQYF.

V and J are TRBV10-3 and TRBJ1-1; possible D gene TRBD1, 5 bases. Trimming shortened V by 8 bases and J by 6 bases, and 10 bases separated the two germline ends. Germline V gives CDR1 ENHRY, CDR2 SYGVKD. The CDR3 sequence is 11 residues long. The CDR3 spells CAIGGGAEAFF. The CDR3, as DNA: TGTGCCATCGGGGGAGGTGCTGAAGCTTTCTTT.

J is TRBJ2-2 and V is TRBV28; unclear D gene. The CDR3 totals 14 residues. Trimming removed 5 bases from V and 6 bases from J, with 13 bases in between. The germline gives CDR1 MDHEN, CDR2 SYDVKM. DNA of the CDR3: TGTGCCAGCAGTCCCGCCCTAGAGTCCGGGGAGCTGTTTTTT. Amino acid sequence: CASSPALESGELFF.

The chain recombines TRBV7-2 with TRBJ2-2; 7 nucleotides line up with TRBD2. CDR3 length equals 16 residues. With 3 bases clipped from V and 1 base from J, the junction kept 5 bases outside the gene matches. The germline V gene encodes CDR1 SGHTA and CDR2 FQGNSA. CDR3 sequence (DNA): TGTGCCAGCAGCTTTTGGGCTAGCGGGAACACCGGGGAGCTGTTTTTT. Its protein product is CASSFWASGNTGELFF.

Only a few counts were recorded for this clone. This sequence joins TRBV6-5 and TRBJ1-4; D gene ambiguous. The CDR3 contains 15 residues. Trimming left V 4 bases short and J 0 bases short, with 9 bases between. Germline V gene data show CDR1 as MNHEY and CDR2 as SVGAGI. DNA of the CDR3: TGTGCCAGCAGTTGGGCCGGTGCAACTAATGAAAAACTGTTTTTT. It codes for CASSWAGATNEKLFF.

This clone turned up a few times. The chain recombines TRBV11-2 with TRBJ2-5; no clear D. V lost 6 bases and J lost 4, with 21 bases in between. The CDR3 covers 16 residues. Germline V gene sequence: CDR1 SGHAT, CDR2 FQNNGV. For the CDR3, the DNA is TGTGCCAGCAGGACACTCGCACGTCGTACGGTAGAGACCCAGTACTTC. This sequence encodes CASRTLARRTVETQYF. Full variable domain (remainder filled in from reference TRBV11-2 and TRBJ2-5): EAGVAQSPRYKIIEKRQSVAFWCNPISGHATLYWYQQILGQGPKLLIQFQNNGVVDDSQLPKDRFSAERLKGVDSTLKIQPAKLEDSAVYLCASRTLARRTVETQYFGPGTRLLVL.

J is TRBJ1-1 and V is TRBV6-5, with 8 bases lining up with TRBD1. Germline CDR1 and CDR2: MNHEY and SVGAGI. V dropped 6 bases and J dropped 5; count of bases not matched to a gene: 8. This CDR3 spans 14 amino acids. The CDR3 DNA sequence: TGTGCCAGCAGGTACAGGGGGAAGGGGACTGAAGCTTTCTTT. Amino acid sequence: CASRYRGKGTEAFF.

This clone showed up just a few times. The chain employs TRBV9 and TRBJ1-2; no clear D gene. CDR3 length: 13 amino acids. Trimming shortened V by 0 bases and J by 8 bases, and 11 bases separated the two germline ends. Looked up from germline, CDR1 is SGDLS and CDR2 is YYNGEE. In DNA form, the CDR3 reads TGTGCCAGCAGCGTAGAGTTCGGGGTAGGCTACACCTTC. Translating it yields CASSVEFGVGYTF.

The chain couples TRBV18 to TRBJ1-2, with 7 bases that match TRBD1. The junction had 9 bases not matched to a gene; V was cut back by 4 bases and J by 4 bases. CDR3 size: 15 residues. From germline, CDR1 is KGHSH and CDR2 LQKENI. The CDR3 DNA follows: TGTGCCAGCTCACTTGGGGGACAGACTTCCTATGGCTACACCTTC. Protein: CASSLGGQTSYGYTF. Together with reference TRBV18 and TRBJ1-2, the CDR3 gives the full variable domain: NAGVMQNPRHLVRRRGQEARLRCSPMKGHSHVYWYRQLPEEGLKFMVYLQKENIIDESGMPKERFSAEFPKEGPSILRIQQVVRGDSAAYFCASSLGGQTSYGYTFGSGTRLTVV.

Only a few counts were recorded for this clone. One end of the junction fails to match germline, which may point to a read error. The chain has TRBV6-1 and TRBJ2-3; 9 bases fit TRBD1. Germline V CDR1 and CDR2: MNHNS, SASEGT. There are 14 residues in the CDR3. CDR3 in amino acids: CASREGQGPDTQYF. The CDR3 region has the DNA TGTGCCAGCAGGGAAGGACAGGGGCCAGATACGCAGTATTTT.

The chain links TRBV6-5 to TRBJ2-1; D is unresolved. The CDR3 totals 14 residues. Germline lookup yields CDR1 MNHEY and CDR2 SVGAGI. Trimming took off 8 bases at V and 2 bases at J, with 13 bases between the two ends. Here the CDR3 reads CASRADQAYNEQFF. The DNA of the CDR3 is TGTGCCAGCCGAGCCGACCAGGCCTACAATGAGCAGTTCTTC.

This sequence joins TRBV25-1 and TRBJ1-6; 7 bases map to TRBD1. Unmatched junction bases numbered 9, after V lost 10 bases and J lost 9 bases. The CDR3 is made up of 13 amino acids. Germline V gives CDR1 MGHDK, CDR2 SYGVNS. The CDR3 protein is CATQGVLGSPLHF. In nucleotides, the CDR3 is TGTGCCACCCAGGGGGTCCTTGGTTCACCCCTCCACTTT.

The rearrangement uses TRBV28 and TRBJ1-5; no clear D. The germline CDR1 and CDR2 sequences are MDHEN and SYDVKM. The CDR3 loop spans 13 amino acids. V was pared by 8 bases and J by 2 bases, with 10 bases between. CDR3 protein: CASEGSRNQPQHF. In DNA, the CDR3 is TGTGCCAGCGAGGGCAGCCGCAATCAGCCCCAGCATTTT.

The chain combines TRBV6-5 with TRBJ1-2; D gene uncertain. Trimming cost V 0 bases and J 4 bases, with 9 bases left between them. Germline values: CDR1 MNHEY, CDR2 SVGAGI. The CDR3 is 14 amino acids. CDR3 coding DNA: TGTGCCAGCAGTTACTCGGCCAGTTCCTATGGCTACACCTTC. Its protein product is CASSYSASSYGYTF.

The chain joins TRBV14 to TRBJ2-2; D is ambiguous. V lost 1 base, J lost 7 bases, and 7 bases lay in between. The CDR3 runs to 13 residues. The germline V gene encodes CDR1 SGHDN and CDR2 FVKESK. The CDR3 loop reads CASSQAIFGELFF. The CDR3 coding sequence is TGTGCCAGCAGCCAAGCTATTTTCGGGGAGCTGTTTTTT.

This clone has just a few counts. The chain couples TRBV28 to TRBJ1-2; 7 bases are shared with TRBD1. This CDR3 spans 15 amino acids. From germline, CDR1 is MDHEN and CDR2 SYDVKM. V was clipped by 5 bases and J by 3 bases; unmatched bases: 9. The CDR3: CASSPTGVPDYGYTF. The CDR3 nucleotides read TGTGCCAGCAGTCCCACAGGGGTGCCCGACTATGGCTACACCTTC.

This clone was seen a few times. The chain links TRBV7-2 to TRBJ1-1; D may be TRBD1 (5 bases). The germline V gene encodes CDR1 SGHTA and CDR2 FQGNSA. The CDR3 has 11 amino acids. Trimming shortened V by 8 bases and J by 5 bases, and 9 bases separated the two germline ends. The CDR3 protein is CASGGNTEAFF. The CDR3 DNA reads TGTGCCAGCGGGGGGAATACTGAAGCTTTCTTT.

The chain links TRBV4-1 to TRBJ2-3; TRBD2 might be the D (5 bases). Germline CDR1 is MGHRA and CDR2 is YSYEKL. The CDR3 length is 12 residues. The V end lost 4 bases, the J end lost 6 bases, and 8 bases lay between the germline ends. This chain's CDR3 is CASSRTGDTQYF. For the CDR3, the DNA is TGCGCCAGCAGCCGGACGGGGGATACGCAGTATTTT.

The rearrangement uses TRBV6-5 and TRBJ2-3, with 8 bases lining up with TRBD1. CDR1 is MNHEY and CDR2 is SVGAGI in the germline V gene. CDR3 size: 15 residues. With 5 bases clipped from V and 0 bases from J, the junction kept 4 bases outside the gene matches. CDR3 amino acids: CASSRTGGSTDTQYF. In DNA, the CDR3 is TGTGCCAGCAGTCGAACAGGGGGGAGCACAGATACGCAGTATTTT.

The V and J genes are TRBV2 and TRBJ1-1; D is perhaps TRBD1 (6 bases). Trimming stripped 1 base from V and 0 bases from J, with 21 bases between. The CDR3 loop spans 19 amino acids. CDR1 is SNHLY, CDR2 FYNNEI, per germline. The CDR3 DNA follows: TGTGCCAGCAGTGAAGAGACGACAGGCGGGGGACTTATGAACACTGAAGCTTTCTTT. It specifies CASSEETTGGGLMNTEAFF.

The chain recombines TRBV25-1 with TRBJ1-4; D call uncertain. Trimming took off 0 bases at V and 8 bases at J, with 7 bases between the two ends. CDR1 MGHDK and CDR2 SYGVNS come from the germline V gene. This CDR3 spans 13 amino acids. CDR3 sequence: CASSEYDGEKLFF. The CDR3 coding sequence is TGTGCCAGCAGTGAATATGACGGGGAAAAACTGTTTTTT.

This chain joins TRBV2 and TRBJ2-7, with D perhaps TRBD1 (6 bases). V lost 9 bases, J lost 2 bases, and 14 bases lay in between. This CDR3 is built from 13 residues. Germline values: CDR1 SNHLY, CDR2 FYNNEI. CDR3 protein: CASTGLVAYEQYF. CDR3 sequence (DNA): TGTGCCAGTACAGGGTTGGTAGCCTACGAGCAGTACTTC.

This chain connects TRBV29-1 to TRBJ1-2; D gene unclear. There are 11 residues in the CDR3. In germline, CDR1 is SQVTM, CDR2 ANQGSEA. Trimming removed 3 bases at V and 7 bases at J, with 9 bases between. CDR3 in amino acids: CSVDRGLGYTF. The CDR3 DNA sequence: TGCAGCGTTGACCGAGGGCTTGGCTACACCTTC.

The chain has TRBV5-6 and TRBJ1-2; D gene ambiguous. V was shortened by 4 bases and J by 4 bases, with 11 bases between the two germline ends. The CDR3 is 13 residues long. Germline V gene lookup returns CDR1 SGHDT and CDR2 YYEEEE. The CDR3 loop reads CASSPGEFYGYTF. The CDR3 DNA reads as TGTGCCAGCAGCCCCGGAGAATTCTATGGCTACACCTTC.